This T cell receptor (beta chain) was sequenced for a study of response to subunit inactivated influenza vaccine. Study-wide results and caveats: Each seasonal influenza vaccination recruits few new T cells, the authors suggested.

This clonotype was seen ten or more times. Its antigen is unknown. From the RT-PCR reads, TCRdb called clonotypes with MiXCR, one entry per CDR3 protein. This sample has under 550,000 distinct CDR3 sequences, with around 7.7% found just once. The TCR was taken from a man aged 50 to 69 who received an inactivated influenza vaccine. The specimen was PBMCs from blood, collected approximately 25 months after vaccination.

DNA for the CDR3: TGTGCCAGCAGTTACGGATGGCGGCCCACTGAAGCTTTCTTT. It yields the protein CASSYGWRPTEAFF. V usage is TRBV6-5 and J usage is TRBJ1-1; D call uncertain. The CDR3 runs 14 residues. Deletions cut 2 bases from V and 4 bases from J, with 11 bases between. Germline V gives CDR1 MNHEY, CDR2 SVGAGI.